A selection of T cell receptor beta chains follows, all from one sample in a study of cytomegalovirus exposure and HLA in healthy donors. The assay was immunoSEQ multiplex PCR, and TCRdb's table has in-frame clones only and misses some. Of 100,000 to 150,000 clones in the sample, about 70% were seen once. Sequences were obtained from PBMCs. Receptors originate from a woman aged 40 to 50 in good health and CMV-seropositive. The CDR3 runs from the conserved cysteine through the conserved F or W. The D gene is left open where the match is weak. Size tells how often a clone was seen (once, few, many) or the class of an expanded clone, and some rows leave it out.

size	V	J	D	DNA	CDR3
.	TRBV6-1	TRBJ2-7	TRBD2	TGTGCCAGCAGACTAGCGGGGGACTACGAGCAGTACTTC	CASRLAGDYEQYF
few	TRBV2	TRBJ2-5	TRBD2	TGTGCCAGCAACGACGGGCGGGAGGGCCGAGAGACCCAGTACTTC	CASNDGREGRETQYF
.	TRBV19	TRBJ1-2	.	TGTGCCAGCCATATCTTCGGGGCAGGGGATGGTCCTGGCTACACCTTC	CASHIFGAGDGPGYTF
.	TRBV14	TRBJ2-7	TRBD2	TGTGCCAGCAGCCAAGATCTTACCGGGACTAGCGTAAAGTACTTC	CASSQDLTGTSVKYF
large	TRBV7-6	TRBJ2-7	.	TGTGCCAGCAGCACCGGGAGTGAGCAGTACTTC	CASSTGSEQYF
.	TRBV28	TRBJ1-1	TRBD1	TGTGCCAGCAGCCAACAGGGGGCGGGGAACACTGAAGCTTTCTTT	CASSQQGAGNTEAFF
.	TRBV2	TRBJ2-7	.	TGTGCCAGCAGCGAAGGGTCCTACGAGCAGTACTTC	CASSEGSYEQYF
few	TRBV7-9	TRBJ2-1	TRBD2	TGTGCCAGCAGCTTAGGGGCGGGAGAGAATGAGCAGTTCTTC	CASSLGAGENEQFF
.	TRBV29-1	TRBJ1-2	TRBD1	TGCAGCGTTGATTGGACAGGGTCTAAAGAGGGCGGCTACACCTTC	CSVDWTGSKEGGYTF
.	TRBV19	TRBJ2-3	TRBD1	TGTGCCAGCTCTCCGGGACAGGGAGGTACCCGCACAGATACGCAGTATTTT	CASSPGQGGTRTDTQYF
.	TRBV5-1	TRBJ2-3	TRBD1	TGCGCCAGCAGGGACAGGGCCAGCACAGATACGCAGTATTTT	CASRDRASTDTQYF
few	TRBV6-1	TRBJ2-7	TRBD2	TGTGCCAGCAGTGAAAATAGAGCGGGGGGCTACGAGCAGTACTTC	CASSENRAGGYEQYF
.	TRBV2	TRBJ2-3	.	TGTGCCAGCAGTGCTTTAGGGACTAGCACAGATACGCAGTATTTT	CASSALGTSTDTQYF
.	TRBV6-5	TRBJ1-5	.	TGTGCCAGCAGTTACACGTCAGGGCAGCCCCAGCATTTT	CASSYTSGQPQHF
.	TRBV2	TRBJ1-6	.	TGTGCCAGCAGTGAAAACAGGCCGCCAAATTCACCCCTCCACTTT	CASSENRPPNSPLHF
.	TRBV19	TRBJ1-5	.	TGTGCCAGTAGTATAGGTTCAGGGAGGGCCAATCAGCCCCAGCATTTT	CASSIGSGRANQPQHF
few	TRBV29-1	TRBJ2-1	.	TGCAGCGTTGGGACTTGGGGATCCTACAATGAGCAGTTCTTC	CSVGTWGSYNEQFF
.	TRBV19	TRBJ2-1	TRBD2	TGTGCCAGTAGTATAGCATGGGTAGCGGGAGCCTCCTACAATGAGCAGTTCTTC	CASSIAWVAGASYNEQFF
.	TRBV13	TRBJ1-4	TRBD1	TGTGCCAGCAGCCTGGGACAGAGGTATAATGAAAAACTGTTTTTT	CASSLGQRYNEKLFF
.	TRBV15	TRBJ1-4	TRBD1	TGTGCCACCAGCGGACAGGGGGTAAGGTGTGAAAAACTGTTTTTT	CATSGQGVRCEKLFF
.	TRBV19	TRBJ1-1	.	TGTGCCAGTAGGGACACATTGAACACTGAAGCTTTCTTT	CASRDTLNTEAFF
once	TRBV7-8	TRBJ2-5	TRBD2	TGTGCCAGCAGCTTAGTGCGACTAGCGGGGGGATTGGAGACCCAGTACTTC	CASSLVRLAGGLETQYF
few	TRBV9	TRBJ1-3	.	TGTGCCAGCAGCCGAATCGACAGCTCTGGAAACACCATATATTTT	CASSRIDSSGNTIYF
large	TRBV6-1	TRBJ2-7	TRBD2	TGTGCCAGCAGTGAGGATGTGGCGGGGGGCGAGCAGTACTTC	CASSEDVAGGEQYF
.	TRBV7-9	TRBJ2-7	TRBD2	TGTGCCAGCAGCATTCTAGCGGGGAGTTCCTACGAGCAGTACTTC	CASSILAGSSYEQYF
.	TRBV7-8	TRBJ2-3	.	TGTGCCAGCAGCTTAGGACTAGACACAGATACGCAGTATTTT	CASSLGLDTDTQYF
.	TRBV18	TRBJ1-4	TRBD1	TGTGCCAGCTCCCCCGGACAGGCAACTAATGAAAAACTGTTTTTT	CASSPGQATNEKLFF
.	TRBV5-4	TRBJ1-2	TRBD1	TGTGCCAGCAGCGGTGGTGGGGGTAGTAGGGGGCAAGTCTATGGCTACACCTTC	CASSGGGGSRGQVYGYTF
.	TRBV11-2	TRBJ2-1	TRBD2	TGTGCCAGCAGCTCCGGACTAGATGGGAACAATGAGCAGTTCTTC	CASSSGLDGNNEQFF
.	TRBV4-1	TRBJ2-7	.	TGCGCCAGCAGCCAAGATAGTTTCGACAAGATAATACCCTACGAGCAGTACTTC	CASSQDSFDKIIPYEQYF
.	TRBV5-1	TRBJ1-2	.	TGCGCCAGCAGCCCGGGACTGACAGCTAACTATGGCTACACCTTC	CASSPGLTANYGYTF
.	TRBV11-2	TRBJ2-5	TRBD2	TGTGCCAGCGGCGGACTAGCGGGGACGGGGACCCAGTACTTC	CASGGLAGTGTQYF
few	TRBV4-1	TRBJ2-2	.	TGCGCCAGCAGCCAAGACGGGTGGTTCGCCGGGGAGCTGTTTTTT	CASSQDGWFAGELFF
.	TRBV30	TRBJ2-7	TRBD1	TGTGCCTGGAGACTGTCAGGGGGCGAGAAGGGCGAGCAGTACTTC	CAWRLSGGEKGEQYF
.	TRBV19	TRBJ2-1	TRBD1	TGTGCCACAGGAGACAGGGGCTCCTACAATGAGCAGTTCTTC	CATGDRGSYNEQFF
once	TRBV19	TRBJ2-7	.	TGTGCCAGTAGTTCTGTAGGGGGCTCCTACGAGCAGTACTTC	CASSSVGGSYEQYF
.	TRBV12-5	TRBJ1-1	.	TGTGCTAGTGGGAAACAGGAGCACACTGAAGCTTTCTTT	CASGKQEHTEAFF
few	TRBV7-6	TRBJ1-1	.	TGTGCCAGCAGCTCCTGGGGACAGAACACTGAAGCTTTCTTT	CASSSWGQNTEAFF
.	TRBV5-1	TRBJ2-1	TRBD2	TGCGCCAGCAGCCCGACTAGCGGGAGGAGCAATGAGCAGTTCTTC	CASSPTSGRSNEQFF
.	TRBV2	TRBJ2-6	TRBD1	TGTGCCAGCAGGACAGGGGGCCCTGGGGCCAACGTCCTGACTTTC	CASRTGGPGANVLTF
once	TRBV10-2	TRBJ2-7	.	TGCGCCAGCAAGACGGATTTGGCGCGGGTCGAGCAGTACTTC	CASKTDLARVEQYF